This T cell receptor beta chain emerged from a study of CD8 T cells in ankylosing spondylitis. General study points: Clones linked to disease, bearing a CD8+ phenotype, were relatively rare in peripheral blood. From matched ankylosing spondylitis synovial fluid, disease-linked clones were reportedly recovered at significantly enriched levels. Seemingly distinctive of ankylosing spondylitis blood was a TCR beta motif formed by eight highly homologous variants.

A remark on this clonotype: What it binds is not known.

Construction of TCR beta libraries was performed using quantitative 5'-RACE with molecular barcodes. TCRdb called the 5' RACE reads again in MiXCR, with one record for every CDR3 protein. The sample contains around 450,000 distinct CDR3 sequences, roughly 26% of which appear only once. This receptor was obtained from a male donor with ankylosing spondylitis. The specimen was blood, either unsorted or a sorted T cell fraction (not recorded which).

CDR3 region: CASSINPSYEQYF. Here the CDR3 DNA reads TGTGCCAGCAGCATAAACCCGTCCTACGAGCAGTACTTC. The chain recombines TRBV3-1 with TRBJ2-7; D is uncertain. The CDR3 contains 13 residues. CDR1 is LGHDT and CDR2 is YNNKEL in the germline V gene (reference sequence). Trimming removed 5 bases at V and 1 base at J, with 9 bases between.